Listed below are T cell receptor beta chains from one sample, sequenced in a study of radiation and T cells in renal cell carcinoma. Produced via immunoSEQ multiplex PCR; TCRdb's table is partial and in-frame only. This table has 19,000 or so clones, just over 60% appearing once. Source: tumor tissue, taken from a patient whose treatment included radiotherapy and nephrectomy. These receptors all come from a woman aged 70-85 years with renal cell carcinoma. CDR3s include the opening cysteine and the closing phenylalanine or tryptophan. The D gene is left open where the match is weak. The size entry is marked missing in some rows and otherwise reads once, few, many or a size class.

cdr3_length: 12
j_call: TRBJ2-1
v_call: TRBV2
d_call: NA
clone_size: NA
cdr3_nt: TGTGCCAGCAATGATCAGGGTATTGAGCAGTTCTTC
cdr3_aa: CASNDQGIEQFF

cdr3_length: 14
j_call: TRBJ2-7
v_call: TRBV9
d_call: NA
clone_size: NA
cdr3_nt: TGTGCCAGCAGCGTAGGGCGGGGGCCCTACGAGCAGTACTTC
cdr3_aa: CASSVGRGPYEQYF

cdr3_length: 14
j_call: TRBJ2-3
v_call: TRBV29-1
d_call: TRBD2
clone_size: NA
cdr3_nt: TGCAGCGCGGGGCGGGGGGCCTACGCAGATACGCAGTATTTT
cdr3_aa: CSAGRGAYADTQYF

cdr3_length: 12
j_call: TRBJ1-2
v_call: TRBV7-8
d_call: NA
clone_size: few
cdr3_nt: TGTGCCAGCAGCTTGACAGAGGGGGGCTACACCTTC
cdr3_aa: CASSLTEGGYTF

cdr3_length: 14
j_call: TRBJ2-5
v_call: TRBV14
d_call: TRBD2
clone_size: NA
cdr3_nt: TGTGCCAGCAGCCAATTCGCGGGGGTGGAGACCCAGTACTTC
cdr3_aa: CASSQFAGVETQYF

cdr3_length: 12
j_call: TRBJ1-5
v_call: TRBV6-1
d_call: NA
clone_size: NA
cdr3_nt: TGTGCCAGCAGTGAGATCCCAAAGCCCCAGCATTTT
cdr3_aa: CASSEIPKPQHF

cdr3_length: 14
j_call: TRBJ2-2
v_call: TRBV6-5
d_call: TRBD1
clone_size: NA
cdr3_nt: TGTGCCGTCCGGGGACAGGGAGACACCGGGGAGCTGTTTTTT
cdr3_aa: CAVRGQGDTGELFF

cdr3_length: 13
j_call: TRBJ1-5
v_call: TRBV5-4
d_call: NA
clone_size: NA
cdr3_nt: TGTGCCAGCAGTTGGCAGTCCGATCAGCCCCAGCATTTT
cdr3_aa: CASSWQSDQPQHF

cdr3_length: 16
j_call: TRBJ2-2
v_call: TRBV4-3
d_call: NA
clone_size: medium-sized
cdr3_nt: TGCGCCAGCAGCCAATCGTATGGGGAAGGAACCGGGGAGCTGTTTTTT
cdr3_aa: CASSQSYGEGTGELFF

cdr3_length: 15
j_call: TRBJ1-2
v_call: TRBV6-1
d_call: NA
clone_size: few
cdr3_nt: TGTGCCAGCAGTGTGCGATCAGATGCGCCATATGGCTACACCTTC
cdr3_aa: CASSVRSDAPYGYTF

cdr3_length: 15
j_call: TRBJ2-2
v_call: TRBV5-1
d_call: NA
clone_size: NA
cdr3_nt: TGCGCCAGCAGCTTAGGACACGGTGGCACCGGGGAGCTGTTTTTT
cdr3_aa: CASSLGHGGTGELFF

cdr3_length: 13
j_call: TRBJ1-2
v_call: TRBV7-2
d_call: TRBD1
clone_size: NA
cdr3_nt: TGTGCCAGCAGCCAGGACAGGGCCAATGGCTACACCTTC
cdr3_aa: CASSQDRANGYTF

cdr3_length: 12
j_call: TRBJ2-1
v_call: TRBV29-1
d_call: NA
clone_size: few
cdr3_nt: TGCAGCTCCAAATCAGGGGCCAATGAGCAGTTCTTC
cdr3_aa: CSSKSGANEQFF

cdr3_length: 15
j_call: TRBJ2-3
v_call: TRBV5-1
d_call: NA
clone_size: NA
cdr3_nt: TGCGCCAGCAGCATGGACGTAACTAGCACAGATACGCAGTATTTT
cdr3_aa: CASSMDVTSTDTQYF

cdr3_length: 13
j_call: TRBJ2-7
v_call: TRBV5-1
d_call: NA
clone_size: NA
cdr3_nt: TGCGCCAGCAGCTTGGCATGGGACTACGAGCAGTACTTC
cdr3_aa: CASSLAWDYEQYF

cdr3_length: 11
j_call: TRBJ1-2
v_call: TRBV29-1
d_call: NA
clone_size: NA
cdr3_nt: TGCAGCGTTGCACAGCTCTATGGCTACACCTTC
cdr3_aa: CSVAQLYGYTF

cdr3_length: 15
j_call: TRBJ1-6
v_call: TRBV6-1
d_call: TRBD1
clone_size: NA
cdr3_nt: TGTGCCAGCATTGGACAGGGGGACGGAGGATCACCCCTCCACTTT
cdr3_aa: CASIGQGDGGSPLHF

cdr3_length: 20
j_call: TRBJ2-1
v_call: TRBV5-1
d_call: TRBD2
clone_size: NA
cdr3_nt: TGCGCCAGCAGCTTGGGCTCGGGGCTAGCGGGGGGGCCGAGATACAATGAGCAGTTCTTC
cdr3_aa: CASSLGSGLAGGPRYNEQFF

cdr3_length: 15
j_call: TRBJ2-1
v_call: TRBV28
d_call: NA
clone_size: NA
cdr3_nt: TGTGCCAGCAGTTTTAGGGGGAGCTCCTACAATGAGCAGTTCTTC
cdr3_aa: CASSFRGSSYNEQFF

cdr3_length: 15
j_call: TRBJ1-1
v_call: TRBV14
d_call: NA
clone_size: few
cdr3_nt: TGTGCCAGCAGCCTTCGAACGCCCGGCGGCGCTGAAGCTTTCTTT
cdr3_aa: CASSLRTPGGAEAFF

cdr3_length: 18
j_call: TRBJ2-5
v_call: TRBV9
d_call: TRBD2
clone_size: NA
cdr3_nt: TGTGCCAGCAGCACCCGAGTTAGCGGGGGCCCGGGGCAAGAGACCCAGTACTTC
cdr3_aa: CASSTRVSGGPGQETQYF

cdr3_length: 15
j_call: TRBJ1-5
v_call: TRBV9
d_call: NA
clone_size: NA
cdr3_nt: TGTGCCAGCAGCGTAGTAGTAGGGAGTCGACAGCCCCAGCATTTT
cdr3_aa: CASSVVVGSRQPQHF

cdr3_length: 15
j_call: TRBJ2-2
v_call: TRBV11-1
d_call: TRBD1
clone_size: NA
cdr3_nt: TGTGCCAGCAGCCCATGGACAGGGAACACCGGGGAGCTGTTTTTT
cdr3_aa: CASSPWTGNTGELFF

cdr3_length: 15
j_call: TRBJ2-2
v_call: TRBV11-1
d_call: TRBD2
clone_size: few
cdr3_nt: TGTGCCAGCAGCCCGCCGGGGGGAGACACCGGGGAGCTGTTTTTT
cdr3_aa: CASSPPGGDTGELFF

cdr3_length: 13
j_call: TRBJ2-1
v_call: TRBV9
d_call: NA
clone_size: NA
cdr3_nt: TGTGCCAGCAGCACGGACGGGTACGGTGAGCAGTTCTTC
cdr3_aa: CASSTDGYGEQFF

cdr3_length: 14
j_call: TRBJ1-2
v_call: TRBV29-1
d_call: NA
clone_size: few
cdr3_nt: TGCAGCGTTGAAGGACTTCTGGGCTGGGGCGGCTACACCTTC
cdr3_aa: CSVEGLLGWGGYTF

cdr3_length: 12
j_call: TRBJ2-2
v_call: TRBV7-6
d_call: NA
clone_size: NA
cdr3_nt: TGTGCCAGCAGCTCCAGGACCGGGGAGCTGTTTTTT
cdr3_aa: CASSSRTGELFF

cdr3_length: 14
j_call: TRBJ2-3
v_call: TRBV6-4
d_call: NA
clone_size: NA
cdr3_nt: TGTGCCAGCAGTGACTCGGGCCCGACAGATACGCAGTATTTT
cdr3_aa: CASSDSGPTDTQYF

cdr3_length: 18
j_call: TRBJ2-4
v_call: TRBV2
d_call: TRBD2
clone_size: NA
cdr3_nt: TGTGCCAGCAGTGAAGCACCAGCGGGGCTCGGGGCCAAAAACATTCAGTACTTC
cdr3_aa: CASSEAPAGLGAKNIQYF

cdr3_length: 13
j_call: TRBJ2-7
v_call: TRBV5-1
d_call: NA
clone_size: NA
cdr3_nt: TGCGCCAGCGGGCCGGTGTCCTCCTACGAGCAGTACTTC
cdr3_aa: CASGPVSSYEQYF

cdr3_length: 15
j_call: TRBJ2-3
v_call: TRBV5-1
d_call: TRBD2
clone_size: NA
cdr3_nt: TGCGCCAGCAGCTCTAGCGGGGGGTTCGCAGATACGCAGTATTTT
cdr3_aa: CASSSSGGFADTQYF

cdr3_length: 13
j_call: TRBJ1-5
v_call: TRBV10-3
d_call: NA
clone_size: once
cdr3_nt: TGTGCCATCAGTCCTGTGGGGAATCAGCCCCAGCATTTT
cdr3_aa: CAISPVGNQPQHF

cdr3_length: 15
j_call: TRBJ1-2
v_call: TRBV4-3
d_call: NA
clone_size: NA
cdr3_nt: TGCGCCAGCAGCCAAGAATCCCGGGGAGGGTATGGCTACACCTTC
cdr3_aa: CASSQESRGGYGYTF

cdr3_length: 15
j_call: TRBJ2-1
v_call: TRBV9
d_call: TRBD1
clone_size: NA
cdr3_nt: TGTGCCAGCAGCGGCCGGGACAGACAATACAATGAGCAGTTCTTC
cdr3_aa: CASSGRDRQYNEQFF

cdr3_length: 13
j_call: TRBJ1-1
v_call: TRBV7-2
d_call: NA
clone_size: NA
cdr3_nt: TGTGCCAGCAGCTTAGCGCTCCCAACTGAAGCTTTCTTT
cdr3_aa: CASSLALPTEAFF

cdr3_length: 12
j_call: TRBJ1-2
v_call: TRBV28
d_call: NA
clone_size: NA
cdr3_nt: TGTGCCAGCAGAGCCGGACTTTATGGCTACACCTTC
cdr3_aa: CASRAGLYGYTF

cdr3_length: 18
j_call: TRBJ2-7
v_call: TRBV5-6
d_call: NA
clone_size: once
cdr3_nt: TGTGCCAGCAGCTTGGTAGGCCCCAGCGAGGGTGCAGTCTACGAGCAGTACTTC
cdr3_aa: CASSLVGPSEGAVYEQYF

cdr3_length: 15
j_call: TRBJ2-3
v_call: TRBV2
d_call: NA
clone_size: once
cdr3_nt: TGTGCCAGCAGTGCCCCGATCCTAAGCACAGATACGCAGTATTTT
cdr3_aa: CASSAPILSTDTQYF

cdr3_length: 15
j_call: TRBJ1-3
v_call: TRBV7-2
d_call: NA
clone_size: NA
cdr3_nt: TGTGCCAGCAGCCCCGGGCCACAGCCGGGAAACACCATATATTTT
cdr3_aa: CASSPGPQPGNTIYF

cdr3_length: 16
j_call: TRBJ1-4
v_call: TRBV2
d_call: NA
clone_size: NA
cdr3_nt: TGTGCCAGCACCAAAAACAGGGCTACAACTAATGAAAAACTGTTTTTT
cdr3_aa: CASTKNRATTNEKLFF

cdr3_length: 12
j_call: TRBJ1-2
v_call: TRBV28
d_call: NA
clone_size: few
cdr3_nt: TGTGCCAGCAGTTTGGGGGGTAGCGGCTACACCTTC
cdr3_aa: CASSLGGSGYTF